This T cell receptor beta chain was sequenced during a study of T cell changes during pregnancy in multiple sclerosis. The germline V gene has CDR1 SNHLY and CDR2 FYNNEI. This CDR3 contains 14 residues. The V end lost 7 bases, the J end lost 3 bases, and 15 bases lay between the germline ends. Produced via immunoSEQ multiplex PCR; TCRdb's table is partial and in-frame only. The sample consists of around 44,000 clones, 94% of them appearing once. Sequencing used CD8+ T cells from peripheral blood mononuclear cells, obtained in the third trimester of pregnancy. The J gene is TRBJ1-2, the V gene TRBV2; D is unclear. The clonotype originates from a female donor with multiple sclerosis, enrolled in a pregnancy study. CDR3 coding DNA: TGTGCCAGCATCTCATTGAGGGAGCACTATGGCTACACCTTC. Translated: CASISLREHYGYTF.